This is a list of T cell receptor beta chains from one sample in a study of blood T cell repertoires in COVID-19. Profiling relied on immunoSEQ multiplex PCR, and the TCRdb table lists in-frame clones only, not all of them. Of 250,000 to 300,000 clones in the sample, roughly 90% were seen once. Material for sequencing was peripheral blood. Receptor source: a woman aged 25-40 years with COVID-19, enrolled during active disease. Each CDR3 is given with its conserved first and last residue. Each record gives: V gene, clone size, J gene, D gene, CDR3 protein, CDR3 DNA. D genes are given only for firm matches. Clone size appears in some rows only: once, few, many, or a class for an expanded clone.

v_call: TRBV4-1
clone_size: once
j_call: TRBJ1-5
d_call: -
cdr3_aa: CASRYGLDSNQPQHF
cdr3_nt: TGCGCCAGCAGATACGGACTCGATAGCAATCAGCCCCAGCATTTT

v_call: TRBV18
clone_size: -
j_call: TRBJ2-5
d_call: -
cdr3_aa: CASSPRTELETQYF
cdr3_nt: TGTGCCAGCTCACCGAGGACAGAACTAGAGACCCAGTACTTC

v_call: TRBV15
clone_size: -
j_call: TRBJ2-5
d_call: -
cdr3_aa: CATSRGPEETQYF
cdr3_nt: TGTGCCACCAGCAGGGGCCCTGAAGAGACCCAGTACTTC

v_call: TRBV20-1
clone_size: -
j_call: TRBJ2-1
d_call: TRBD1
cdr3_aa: CSAAQGEEQFF
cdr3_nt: TGCAGTGCCGCCCAGGGGGAGGAGCAGTTCTTC

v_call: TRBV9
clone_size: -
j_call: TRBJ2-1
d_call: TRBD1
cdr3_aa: CASSAPGQGAFNEQFF
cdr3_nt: TGTGCCAGCAGCGCTCCGGGACAGGGGGCTTTTAATGAGCAGTTCTTC

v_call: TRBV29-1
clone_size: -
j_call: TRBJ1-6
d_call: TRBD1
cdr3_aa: CSVRGTGINSPLHF
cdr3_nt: TGCAGCGTCCGAGGGACAGGGATAAATTCACCCCTCCACTTT

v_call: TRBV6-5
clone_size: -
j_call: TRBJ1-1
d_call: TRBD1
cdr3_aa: CASREGQGAMGAFF
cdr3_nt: TGTGCCAGCAGGGAGGGACAGGGGGCGATGGGAGCTTTCTTT

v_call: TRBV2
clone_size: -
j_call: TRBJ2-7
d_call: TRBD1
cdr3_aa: CASSGTGAEQYF
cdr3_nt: TGTGCCAGCAGTGGGACAGGGGCCGAGCAGTACTTC

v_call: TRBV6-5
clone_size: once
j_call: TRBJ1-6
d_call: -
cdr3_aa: CASSYSNSDYSPLHF
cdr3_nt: TGTGCCAGCAGTTACTCGAACTCCGACTATTCACCCCTCCACTTT

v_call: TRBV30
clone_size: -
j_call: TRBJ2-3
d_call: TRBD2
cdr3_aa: CAWRTSGSTDTQYF
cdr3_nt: TGTGCCTGGAGAACTAGCGGGAGCACAGATACGCAGTATTTT

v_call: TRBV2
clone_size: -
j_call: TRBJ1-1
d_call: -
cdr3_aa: CASSLDRLTEAFF
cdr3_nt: TGTGCCAGCAGTCTGGACAGACTCACTGAAGCTTTCTTT

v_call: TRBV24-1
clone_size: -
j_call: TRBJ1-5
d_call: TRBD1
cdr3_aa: CATSDQDRGGNQPQHF
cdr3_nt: TGTGCCACCAGTGATCAGGACAGGGGGGGCAATCAGCCCCAGCATTTT

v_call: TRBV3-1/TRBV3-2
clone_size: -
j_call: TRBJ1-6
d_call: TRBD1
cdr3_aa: CASSQGSMGQGNSPLHF
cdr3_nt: TGTGCCAGCAGCCAAGGGTCTATGGGACAGGGAAATTCACCCCTCCACTTT

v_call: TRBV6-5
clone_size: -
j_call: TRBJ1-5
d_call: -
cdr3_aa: CASSYSIRGSQPQHF
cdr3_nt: TGTGCCAGCAGTTACTCGATACGGGGTAGTCAGCCCCAGCATTTT

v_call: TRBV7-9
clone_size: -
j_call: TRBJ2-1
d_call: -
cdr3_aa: CASSFGGGSNNNEQFF
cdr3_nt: TGTGCCAGCAGCTTCGGGGGCGGGAGTAACAACAATGAGCAGTTCTTC

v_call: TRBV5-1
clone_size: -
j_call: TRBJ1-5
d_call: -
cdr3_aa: CASSSDGLYQPQHF
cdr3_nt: TGCGCCAGCAGCTCCGACGGACTGTATCAGCCCCAGCATTTT

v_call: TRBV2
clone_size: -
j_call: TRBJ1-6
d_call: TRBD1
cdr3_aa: CASRGTGALWALHF
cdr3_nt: TGTGCCAGCAGGGGGACAGGGGCTCTGTGGGCCCTCCACTTT

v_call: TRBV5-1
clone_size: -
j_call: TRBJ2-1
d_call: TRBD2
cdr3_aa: CASSFTAGGGNEQFF
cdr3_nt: TGCGCCAGCAGCTTTACAGCGGGAGGAGGAAATGAGCAGTTCTTC

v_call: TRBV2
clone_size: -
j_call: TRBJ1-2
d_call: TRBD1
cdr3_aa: CASSVGQGHGYTF
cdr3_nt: TGTGCCAGCAGCGTCGGACAGGGGCATGGCTACACCTTC

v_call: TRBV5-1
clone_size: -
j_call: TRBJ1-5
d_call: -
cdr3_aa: CASSLDSRNQPQHF
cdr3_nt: TGCGCCAGCAGCTTGGACAGCCGAAATCAGCCCCAGCATTTT

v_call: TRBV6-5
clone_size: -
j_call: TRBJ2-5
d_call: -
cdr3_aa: CASSSLGIRETQYF
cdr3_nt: TGTGCCAGCAGTTCACTAGGAATCAGGGAGACCCAGTACTTC

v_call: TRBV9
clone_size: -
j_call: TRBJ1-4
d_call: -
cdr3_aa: CASSVGGVGEKLFF
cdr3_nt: TGTGCCAGCAGCGTAGGGGGGGTAGGTGAAAAACTGTTTTTT

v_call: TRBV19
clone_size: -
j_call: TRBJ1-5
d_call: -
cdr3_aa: CASSIGAVISNQPQHF
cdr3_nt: TGTGCCAGTAGTATAGGGGCAGTGATAAGCAATCAGCCCCAGCATTTT

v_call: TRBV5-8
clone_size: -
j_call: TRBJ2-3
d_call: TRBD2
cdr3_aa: CASSPGTSGGTDTQYF
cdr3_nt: TGTGCCAGCAGCCCTGGGACTAGCGGGGGCACAGATACGCAGTATTTT

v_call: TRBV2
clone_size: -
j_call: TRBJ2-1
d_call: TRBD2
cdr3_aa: CASSDRRAGGPIYNEQFF
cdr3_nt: TGTGCCAGCAGTGACCGGAGAGCGGGAGGGCCTATATACAATGAGCAGTTCTTC

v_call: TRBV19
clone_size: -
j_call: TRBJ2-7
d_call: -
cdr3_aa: CASSIREAYEQYF
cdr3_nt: TGTGCCAGTAGTATTCGGGAAGCCTACGAGCAGTACTTC

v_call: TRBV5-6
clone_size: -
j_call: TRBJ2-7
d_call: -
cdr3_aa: CASIAQLGGRASEQYF
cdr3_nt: TGTGCCAGCATCGCCCAACTCGGGGGGCGGGCGAGCGAGCAGTACTTC

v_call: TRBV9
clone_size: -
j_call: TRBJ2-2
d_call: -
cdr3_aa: CASSVTPTGSNTGELFF
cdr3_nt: TGTGCCAGCAGCGTAACCCCGACGGGGTCGAACACCGGGGAGCTGTTTTTT

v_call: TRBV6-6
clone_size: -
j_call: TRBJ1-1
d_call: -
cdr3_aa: CASTREVDTEAFF
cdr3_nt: TGTGCCAGCACCCGAGAGGTGGACACTGAAGCTTTCTTT

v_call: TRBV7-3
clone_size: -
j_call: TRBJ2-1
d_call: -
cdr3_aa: CASSSGAGVGNEQFF
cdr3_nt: TGTGCCAGCAGCTCAGGGGCGGGAGTAGGTAATGAGCAGTTCTTC

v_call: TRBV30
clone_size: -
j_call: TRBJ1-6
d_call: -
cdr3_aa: CAWSGGLISSYNSPLHF
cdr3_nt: TGTGCCTGGAGTGGGGGCCTTATAAGCTCCTATAATTCACCCCTCCACTTT

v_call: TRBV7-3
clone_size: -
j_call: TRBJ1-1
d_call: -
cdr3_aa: CASSPDSSFNGAFF
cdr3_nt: TGTGCCAGCAGCCCGGACAGCTCTTTCAACGGAGCTTTCTTT

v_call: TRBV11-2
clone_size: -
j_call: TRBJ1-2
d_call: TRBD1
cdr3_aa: CASSLDAGGDYGYTF
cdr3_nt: TGTGCCAGCAGCTTAGACGCAGGGGGAGACTATGGCTACACCTTC

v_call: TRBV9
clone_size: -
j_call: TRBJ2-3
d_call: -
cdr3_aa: CASSVRDITDTQYF
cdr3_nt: TGTGCCAGCAGCGTACGAGACATCACAGATACGCAGTATTTT

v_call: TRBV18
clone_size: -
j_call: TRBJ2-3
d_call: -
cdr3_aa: CASSPAYVSADTQYF
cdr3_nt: TGTGCCAGCTCACCAGCATATGTATCCGCGGATACGCAGTATTTT

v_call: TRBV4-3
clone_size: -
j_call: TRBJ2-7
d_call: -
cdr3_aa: CASSQGRSPSYEQYF
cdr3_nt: TGCGCCAGCAGCCAAGGTCGTTCCCCCTCCTACGAGCAGTACTTC

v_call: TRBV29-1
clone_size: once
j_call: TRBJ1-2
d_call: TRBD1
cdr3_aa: CSVGDRGGYTF
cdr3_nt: TGCAGCGTTGGGGACAGGGGTGGCTACACCTTC

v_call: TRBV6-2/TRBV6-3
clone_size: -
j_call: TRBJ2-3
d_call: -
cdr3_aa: CASSFAGGTDTQYF
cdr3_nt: TGTGCCAGCAGTTTCGCAGGGGGCACAGATACGCAGTATTTT

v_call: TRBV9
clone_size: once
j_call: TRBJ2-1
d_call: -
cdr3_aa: CASSVVASANEQFF
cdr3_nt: TGTGCCAGCAGCGTAGTGGCTAGCGCCAATGAGCAGTTCTTC

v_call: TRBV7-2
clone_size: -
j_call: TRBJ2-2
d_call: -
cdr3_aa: CASRAVLNTGELFF
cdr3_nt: TGTGCCAGCAGGGCAGTTTTGAACACCGGGGAGCTGTTTTTT

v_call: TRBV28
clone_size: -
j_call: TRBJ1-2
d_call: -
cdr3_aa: CASSFSTGDYGYTF
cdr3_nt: TGTGCCAGCAGTTTCTCGACAGGCGACTATGGCTACACCTTC

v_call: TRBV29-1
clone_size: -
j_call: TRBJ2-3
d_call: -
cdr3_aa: CSVEDRGLTDTQYF
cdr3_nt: TGCAGCGTTGAAGACCGGGGACTCACAGATACGCAGTATTTT

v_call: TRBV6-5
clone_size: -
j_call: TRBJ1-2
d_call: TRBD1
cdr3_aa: CASSLGQFNYGYTF
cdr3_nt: TGTGCCAGCAGTTTGGGACAGTTTAACTATGGCTACACCTTC

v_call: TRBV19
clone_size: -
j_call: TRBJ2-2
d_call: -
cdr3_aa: CASSTDLGGPLTGELFF
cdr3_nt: TGTGCCAGTAGTACCGACTTGGGCGGGCCCTTGACCGGGGAGCTGTTTTTT

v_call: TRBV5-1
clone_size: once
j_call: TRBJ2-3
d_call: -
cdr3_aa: CASSPGTDLTDTQYF
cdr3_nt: TGCGCCAGCAGCCCCGGGACTGACCTCACAGATACGCAGTATTTT

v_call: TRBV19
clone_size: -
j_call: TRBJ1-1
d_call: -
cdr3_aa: CASSPRDTQVDKAFF
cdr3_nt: TGTGCCAGTAGTCCCCGGGACACACAAGTCGACAAAGCTTTCTTT

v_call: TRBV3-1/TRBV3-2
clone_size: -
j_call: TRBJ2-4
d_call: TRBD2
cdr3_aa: CASSQPGLAGGKGKNIQYF
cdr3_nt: TGTGCCAGCAGCCAGCCGGGACTAGCGGGAGGGAAGGGCAAAAACATTCAGTACTTC

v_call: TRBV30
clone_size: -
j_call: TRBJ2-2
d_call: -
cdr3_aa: CAWRVRGTNTGELFF
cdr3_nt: TGTGCCTGGAGAGTCAGGGGAACGAACACCGGGGAGCTGTTTTTT

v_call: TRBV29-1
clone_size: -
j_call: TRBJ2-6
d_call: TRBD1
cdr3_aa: CSSYGQGGSGANVLTF
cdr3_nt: TGCAGCTCCTACGGACAGGGAGGCTCTGGGGCCAACGTCCTGACTTTC

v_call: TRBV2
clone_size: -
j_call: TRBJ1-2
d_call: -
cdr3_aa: CASSGGDYGYTF
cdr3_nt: TGTGCCAGCAGTGGGGGGGACTATGGCTACACCTTC